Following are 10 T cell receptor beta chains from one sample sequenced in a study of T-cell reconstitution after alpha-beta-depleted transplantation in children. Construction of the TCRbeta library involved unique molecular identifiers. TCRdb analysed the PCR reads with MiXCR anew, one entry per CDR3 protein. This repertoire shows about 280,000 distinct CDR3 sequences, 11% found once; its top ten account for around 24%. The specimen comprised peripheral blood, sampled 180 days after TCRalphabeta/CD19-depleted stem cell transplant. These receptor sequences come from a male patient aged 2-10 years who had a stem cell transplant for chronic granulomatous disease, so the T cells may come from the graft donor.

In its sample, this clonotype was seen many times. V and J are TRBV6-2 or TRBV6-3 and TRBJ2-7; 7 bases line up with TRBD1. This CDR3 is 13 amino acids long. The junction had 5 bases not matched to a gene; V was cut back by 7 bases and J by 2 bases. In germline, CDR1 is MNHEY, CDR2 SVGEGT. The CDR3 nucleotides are TGTGCCAGCAACCAGGGACAGCCCTACGAGCAGTACTTC. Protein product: CASNQGQPYEQYF.

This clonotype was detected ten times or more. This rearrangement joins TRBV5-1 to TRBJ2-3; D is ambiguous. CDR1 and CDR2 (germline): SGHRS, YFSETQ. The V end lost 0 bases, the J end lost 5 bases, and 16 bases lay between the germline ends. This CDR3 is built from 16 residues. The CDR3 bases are TGCGCCAGCAGCTTGGTCTCGAGCGAGTTCGGAGATACGCAGTATTTT. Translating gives CASSLVSSEFGDTQYF.

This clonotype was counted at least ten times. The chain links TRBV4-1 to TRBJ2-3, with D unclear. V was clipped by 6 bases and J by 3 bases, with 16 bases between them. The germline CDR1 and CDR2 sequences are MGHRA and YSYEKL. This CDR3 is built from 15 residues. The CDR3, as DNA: TGCGCCAGCAGTCCAATTGGGCACCCGACAGATACGCAGTATTTT. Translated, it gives CASSPIGHPTDTQYF.

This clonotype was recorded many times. The CDR3 DNA sequence: TGCGCCAGCAGCCCGACCTGGGATACGCAGTATTTT. Its protein is CASSPTWDTQYF. This chain uses TRBV5-1 with TRBJ2-3; D not resolved. V was trimmed by 4 bases and J by 6 bases, leaving 9 bases between them. This CDR3 has 12 amino acids. CDR1 is SGHRS, CDR2 YFSETQ, per germline. The full variable domain, rest sourced from reference TRBV5-1 and TRBJ2-3, is KAGVTQTPRYLIKTRGQQVTLSCSPISGHRSVSWYQQTPGQGLQFLFEYFSETQRNKGNFPGRFSGRQFSNSRSEMNVSTLELGDSALYLCASSPTWDTQYFGPGTRLTVL.

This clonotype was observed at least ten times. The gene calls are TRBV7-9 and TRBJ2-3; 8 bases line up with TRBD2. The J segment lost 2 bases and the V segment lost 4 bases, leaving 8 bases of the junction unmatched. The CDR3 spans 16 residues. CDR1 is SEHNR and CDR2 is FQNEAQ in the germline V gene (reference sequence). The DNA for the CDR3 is TGTGCCAGCAGCTCGTCAGCGGGGGCGATCACAGATACGCAGTATTTT. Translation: CASSSSAGAITDTQYF.

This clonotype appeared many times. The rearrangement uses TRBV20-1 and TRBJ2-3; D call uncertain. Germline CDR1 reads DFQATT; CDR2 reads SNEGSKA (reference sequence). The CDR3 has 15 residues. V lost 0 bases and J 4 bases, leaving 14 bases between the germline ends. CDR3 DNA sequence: TGCAGTGCTAGAGATAGGGATTTTTGGTCAGATACGCAGTATTTT. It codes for CSARDRDFWSDTQYF.

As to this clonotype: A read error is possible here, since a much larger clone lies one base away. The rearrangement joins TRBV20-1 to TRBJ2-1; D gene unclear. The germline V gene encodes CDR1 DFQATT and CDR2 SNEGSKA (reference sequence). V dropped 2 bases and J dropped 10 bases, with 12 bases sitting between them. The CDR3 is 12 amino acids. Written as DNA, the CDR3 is TGCAGTGCTAGATTCCCTACAAGGGAGCAGTTCTTC. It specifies CSARFPTREQFF.

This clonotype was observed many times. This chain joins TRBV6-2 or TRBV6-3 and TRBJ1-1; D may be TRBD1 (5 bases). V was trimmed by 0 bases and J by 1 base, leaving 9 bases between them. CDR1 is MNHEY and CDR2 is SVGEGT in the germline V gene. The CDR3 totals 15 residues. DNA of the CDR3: TGTGCCAGCAGTTACTCGACGGGGCCGAACACTGAAGCTTTCTTT. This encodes CASSYSTGPNTEAFF.

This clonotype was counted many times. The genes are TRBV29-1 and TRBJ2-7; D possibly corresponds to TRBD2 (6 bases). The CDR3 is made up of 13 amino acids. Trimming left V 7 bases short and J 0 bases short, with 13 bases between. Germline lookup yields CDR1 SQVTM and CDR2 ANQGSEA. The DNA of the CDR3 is TGCAGCGCCCTTAGCGGCTTCTCCTACGAGCAGTACTTC. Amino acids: CSALSGFSYEQYF.

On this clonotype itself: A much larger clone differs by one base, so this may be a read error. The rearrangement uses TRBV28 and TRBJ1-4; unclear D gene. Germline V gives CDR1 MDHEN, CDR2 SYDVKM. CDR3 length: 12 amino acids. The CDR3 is CASGFFEEKLFF. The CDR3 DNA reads TGTGCCAGCGGTTTTTTCGAGGAAAAACTGTTTTTT.